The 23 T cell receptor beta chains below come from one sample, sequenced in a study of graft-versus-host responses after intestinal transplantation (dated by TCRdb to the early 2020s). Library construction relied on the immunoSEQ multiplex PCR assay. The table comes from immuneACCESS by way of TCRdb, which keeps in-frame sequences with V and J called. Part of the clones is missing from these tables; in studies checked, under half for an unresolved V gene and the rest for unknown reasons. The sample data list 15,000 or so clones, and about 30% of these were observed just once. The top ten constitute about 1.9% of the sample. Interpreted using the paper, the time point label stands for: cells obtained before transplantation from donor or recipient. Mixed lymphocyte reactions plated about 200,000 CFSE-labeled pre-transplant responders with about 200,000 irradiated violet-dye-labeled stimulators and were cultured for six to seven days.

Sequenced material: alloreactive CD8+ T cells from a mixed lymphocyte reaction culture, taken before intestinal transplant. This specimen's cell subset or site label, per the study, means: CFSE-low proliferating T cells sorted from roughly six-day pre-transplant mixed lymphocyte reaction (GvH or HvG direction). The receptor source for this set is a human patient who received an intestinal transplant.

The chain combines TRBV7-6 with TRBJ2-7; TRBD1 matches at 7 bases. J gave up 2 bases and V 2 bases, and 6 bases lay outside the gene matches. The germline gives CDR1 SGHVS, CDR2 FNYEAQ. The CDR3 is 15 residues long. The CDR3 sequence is CASSLYAGTAYEQYF. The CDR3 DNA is TGTGCCAGCAGCTTATACGCAGGGACAGCCTACGAGCAGTACTTC.

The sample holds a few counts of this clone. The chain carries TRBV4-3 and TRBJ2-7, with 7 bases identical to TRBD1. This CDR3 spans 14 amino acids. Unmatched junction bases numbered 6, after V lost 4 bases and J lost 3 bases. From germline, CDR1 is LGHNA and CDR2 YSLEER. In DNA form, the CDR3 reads TGCGCCAGCAGCCCAGGACAGGTGGGCTACGAGCAGTACTTC. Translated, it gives CASSPGQVGYEQYF.

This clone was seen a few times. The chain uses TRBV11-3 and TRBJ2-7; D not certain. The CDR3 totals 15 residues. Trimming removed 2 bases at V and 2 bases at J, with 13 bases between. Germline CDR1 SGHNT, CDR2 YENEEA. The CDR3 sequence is CASSLNLASPYEQYF. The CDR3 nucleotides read TGTGCCAGCAGCTTAAATCTCGCGAGTCCCTACGAGCAGTACTTC.

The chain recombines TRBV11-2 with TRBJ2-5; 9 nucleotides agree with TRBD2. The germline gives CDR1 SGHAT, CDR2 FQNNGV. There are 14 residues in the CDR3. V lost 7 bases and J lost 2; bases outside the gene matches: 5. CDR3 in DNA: TGTGCCAGCACCCTTCTAGCGGGGCAAGAGACCCAGTACTTC. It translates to CASTLLAGQETQYF.

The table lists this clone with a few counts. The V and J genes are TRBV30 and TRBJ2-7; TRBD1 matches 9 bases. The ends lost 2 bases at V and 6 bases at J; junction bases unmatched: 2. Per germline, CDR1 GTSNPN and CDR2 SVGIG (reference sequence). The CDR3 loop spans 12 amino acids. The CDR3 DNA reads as TGTGCCTGGAGTCCACAGGGGGCCGAGCAGTACTTC. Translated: CAWSPQGAEQYF.

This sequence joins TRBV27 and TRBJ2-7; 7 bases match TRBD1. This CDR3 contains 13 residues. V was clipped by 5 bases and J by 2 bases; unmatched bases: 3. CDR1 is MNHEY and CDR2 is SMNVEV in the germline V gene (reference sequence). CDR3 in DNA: TGTGCCAGCAGTCCGGGACAGACCTACGAGCAGTACTTC. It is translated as CASSPGQTYEQYF.

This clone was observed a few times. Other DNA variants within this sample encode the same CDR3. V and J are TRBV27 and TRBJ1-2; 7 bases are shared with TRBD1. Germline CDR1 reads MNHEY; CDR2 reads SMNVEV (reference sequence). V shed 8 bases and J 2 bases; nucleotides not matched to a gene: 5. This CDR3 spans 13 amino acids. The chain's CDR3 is CASRPTGNYGYTF. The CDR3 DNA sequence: TGTGCCAGCCGTCCGACAGGGAACTATGGCTACACCTTC.

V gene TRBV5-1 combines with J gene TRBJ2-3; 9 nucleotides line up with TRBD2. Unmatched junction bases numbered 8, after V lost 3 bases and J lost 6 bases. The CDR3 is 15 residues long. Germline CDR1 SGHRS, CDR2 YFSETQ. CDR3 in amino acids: CASSSQAGGLDTQYF. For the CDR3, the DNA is TGCGCCAGCAGCTCACAAGCGGGGGGCCTCGATACGCAGTATTTT.

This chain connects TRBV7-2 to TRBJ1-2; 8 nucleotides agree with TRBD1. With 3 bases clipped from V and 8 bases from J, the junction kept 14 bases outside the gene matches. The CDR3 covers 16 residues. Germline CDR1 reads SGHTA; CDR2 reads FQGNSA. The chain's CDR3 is CASSFVPSQGAWGYTF. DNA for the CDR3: TGTGCCAGCAGCTTCGTACCCTCCCAGGGGGCGTGGGGCTACACCTTC.

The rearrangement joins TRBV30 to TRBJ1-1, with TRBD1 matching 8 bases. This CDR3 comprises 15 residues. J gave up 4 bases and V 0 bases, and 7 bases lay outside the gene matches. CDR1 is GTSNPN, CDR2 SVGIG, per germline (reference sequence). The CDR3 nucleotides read TGTGCCTGGAGTGTACTCCCAGGGGGCCTCACTGAAGCTTTCTTT. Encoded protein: CAWSVLPGGLTEAFF.

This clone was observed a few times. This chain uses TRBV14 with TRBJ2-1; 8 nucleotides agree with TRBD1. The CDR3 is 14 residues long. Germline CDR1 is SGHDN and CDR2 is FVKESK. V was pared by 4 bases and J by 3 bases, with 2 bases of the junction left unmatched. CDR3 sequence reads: CASSRTGGYNEQFF. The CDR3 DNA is TGTGCCAGCAGCCGAACAGGGGGCTACAATGAGCAGTTCTTC. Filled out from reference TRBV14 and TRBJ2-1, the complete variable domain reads EAGVTQFPSHSVIEKGQTVTLRCDPISGHDNLYWYRRVMGKEIKFLLHFVKESKQDESGMPNNRFLAERTGGTYSTLKVQPAELEDSGVYFCASSRTGGYNEQFFGPGTRLTVL.

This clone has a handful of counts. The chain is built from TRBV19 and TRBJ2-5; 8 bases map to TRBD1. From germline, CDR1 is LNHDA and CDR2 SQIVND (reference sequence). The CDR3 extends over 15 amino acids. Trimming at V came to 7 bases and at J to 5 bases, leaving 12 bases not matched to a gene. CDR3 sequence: CASNTGTGSWETQYF. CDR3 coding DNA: TGTGCCAGTAATACTGGGACAGGATCATGGGAGACCCAGTACTTC.

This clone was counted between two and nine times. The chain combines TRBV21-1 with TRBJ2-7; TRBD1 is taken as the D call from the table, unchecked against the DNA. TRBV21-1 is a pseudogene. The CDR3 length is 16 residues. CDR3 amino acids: CASSPPSKQGSYEQYF. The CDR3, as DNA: TGTGCCAGCAGCCCCCCAAGCAAACAGGGCTCCTACGAGCAGTACTTC.

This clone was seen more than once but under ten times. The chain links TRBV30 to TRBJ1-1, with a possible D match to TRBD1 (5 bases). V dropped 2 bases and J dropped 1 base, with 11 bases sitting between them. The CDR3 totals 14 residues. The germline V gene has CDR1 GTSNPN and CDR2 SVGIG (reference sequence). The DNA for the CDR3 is TGTGCCTGGAGTCCTGGGGCAGGGAACACTGAAGCTTTCTTT. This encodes CAWSPGAGNTEAFF.

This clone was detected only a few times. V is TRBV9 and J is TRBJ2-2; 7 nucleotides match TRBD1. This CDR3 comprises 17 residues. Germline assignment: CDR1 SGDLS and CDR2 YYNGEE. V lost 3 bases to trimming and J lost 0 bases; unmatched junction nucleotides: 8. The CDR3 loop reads CASSATITGANTGELFF. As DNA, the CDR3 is TGTGCCAGCAGCGCAACAATCACAGGGGCGAACACCGGGGAGCTGTTTTTT. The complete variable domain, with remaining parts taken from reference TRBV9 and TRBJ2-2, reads DSGVTQTPKHLITATGQRVTLRCSPRSGDLSVYWYQQSLDQGLQFLIQYYNGEERAKGNILERFSAQQFPDLHSELNLSSLELGDSALYFCASSATITGANTGELFFGEGSRLTVL.

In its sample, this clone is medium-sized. This chain's CDR3 is CASSEGPGASYEQYF. The DNA of the CDR3 is TGTGCCAGCAGTGAAGGTCCAGGGGCGTCCTACGAGCAGTACTTC. This chain links TRBV6-1 with TRBJ2-7, with D maybe TRBD1 (6 bases). This CDR3 comprises 15 residues. V gave up 1 base and J gave up 1 base, with 11 bases separating them. Looked up from germline, CDR1 is MNHNS and CDR2 is SASEGT.

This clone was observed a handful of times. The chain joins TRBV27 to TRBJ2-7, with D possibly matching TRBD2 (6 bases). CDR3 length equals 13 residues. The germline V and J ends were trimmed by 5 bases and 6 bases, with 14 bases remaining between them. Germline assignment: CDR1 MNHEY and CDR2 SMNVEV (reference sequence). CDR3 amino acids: CASSISGDFEQYF. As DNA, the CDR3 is TGTGCCAGCAGTATTTCGGGGGATTTCGAGCAGTACTTC.

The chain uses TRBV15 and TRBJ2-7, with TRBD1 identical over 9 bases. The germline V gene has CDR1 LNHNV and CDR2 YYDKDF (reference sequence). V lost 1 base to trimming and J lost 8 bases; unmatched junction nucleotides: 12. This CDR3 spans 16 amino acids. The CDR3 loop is CATSRGTGTGSRKQYF. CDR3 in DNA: TGTGCCACCAGCAGAGGGACCGGGACAGGGTCTAGAAAGCAGTACTTC.

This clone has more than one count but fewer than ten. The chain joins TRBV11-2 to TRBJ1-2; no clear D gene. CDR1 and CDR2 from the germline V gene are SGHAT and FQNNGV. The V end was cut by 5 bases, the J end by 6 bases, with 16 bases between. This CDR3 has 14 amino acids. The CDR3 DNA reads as TGTGCCAGCAGCGGCATCGGACTGGATAATGGCTACACCTTC. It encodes CASSGIGLDNGYTF.

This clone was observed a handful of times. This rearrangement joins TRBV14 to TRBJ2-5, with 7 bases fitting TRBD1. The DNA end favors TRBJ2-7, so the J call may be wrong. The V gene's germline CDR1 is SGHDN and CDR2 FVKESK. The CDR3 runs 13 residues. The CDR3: CASSQGQGYEQYF. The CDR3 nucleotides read TGTGCCAGCAGCCAAGGACAGGGCTACGAGCAGTACTTC.

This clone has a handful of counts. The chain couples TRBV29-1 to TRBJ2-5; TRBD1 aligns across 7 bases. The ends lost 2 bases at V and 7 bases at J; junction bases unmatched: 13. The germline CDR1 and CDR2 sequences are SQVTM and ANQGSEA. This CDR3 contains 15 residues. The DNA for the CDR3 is TGCAGCGTTGAACCAGGGCAGGGGGTAGGCTCGACCCAGTACTTC. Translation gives CSVEPGQGVGSTQYF.

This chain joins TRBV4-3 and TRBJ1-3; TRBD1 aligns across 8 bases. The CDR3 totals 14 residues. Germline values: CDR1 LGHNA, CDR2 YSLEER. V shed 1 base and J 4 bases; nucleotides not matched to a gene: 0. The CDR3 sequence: CASSQGTGGNTIYF. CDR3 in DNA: TGCGCCAGCAGCCAAGGGACAGGGGGAAACACCATATATTTT.

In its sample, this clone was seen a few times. CDR3 in amino acids: CASSSQPGLGVKEQYF. CDR3 bases: TGTGCCAGCAGCTCCCAACCCGGACTAGGGGTAAAGGAGCAGTACTTC. This chain joins TRBV11-2 and TRBJ2-7, with 7 bases identical to TRBD2. Trimming took 4 bases from V and 7 from J; bases not matched to a gene: 16. Germline lookup yields CDR1 SGHAT and CDR2 FQNNGV. The CDR3 loop spans 16 amino acids.